Each of the 16 T cell receptor beta chains below was sequenced from the same sample in a study of control samples from healthy donors and cancer patients (dated by TCRdb to the early 2020s). Library preparation employed the immunoSEQ multiplex PCR assay. TCRdb re-hosts the immuneACCESS table, in-frame sequences only. Its copies lack some clones; in the studies checked, an unresolved V gene accounts for under half of them, and the cause for the rest is not known. The sample includes over 100,000 clones, with about 87% observed a single time. The ten most abundant clones make up 3.4% of the sample. Sequenced sample: blood. The receptors originated from a man aged 40-55 years in good health.

The chain joins TRBV7-9 to TRBJ2-1; D not resolved. Trimming took 3 bases from V and 7 from J, leaving 16 bases between them. The CDR3 spans 15 residues. Germline lookup yields CDR1 SEHNR and CDR2 FQNEAQ (reference sequence). The CDR3 coding sequence is TGTGCCAGCAGCTTGGACCGAGCCCTCAAGAATGAGCAGTTCTTC. This sequence encodes CASSLDRALKNEQFF. Full variable domain (remainder filled in from reference TRBV7-9 and TRBJ2-1): DTGVSQNPRHKITKRGQNVTFRCDPISEHNRLYWYRQTLGQGPEFLTYFQNEAQLEKSRLLSDRFSAERPKGSFSTLEIQRTEQGDSAMYLCASSLDRALKNEQFFGPGTRLTVL.

In this sample, this clone turned up once. The chain combines TRBV4-3 with TRBJ1-4; the D gene is possibly TRBD1 (6 bases). CDR3 length: 14 amino acids. Trimming left V 1 base short and J 8 bases short, with 11 bases between. Per germline, CDR1 LGHNA and CDR2 YSLEER. The DNA for the CDR3 is TGCGCCAGCAGCCAAGGTCAGGGGTGGGAAAAACTGTTTTTT. It is translated as CASSQGQGWEKLFF.

This clone is a singleton in its sample. This chain joins TRBV10-2 and TRBJ1-6; no clear D. V was pared by 3 bases and J by 10 bases, with 10 bases between. Germline V gene data show CDR1 as WSHSY and CDR2 as SAAADI. CDR3 length equals 13 residues. In DNA, the CDR3 is TGCGCCAGCAGTGACAGCCCGGAGTCACCCCTCCACTTT. Protein product: CASSDSPESPLHF.

The genes are TRBV10-3 and TRBJ1-1; the D gene is possibly TRBD1 (6 bases). V was cut by 3 bases and J by 3 bases, with 14 bases left in between. The CDR3 runs to 15 residues. Germline CDR1 ENHRY, CDR2 SYGVKD. The CDR3 spells CAISDPRGGDTEAFF. Here the CDR3 DNA reads TGTGCCATCAGTGACCCCAGGGGAGGGGACACTGAAGCTTTCTTT.

J is TRBJ2-1 and V is TRBV4-1; 10 bases are a match to TRBD2. CDR1 MGHRA and CDR2 YSYEKL come from the germline V gene. V shed 2 bases, J shed 8 bases, and the junction held 9 bases outside the gene matches. The CDR3 is made up of 16 amino acids. The CDR3 DNA reads TGCGCCAGCAGCCAATTTAGTAGCGGGGGGCCTTATGAGCAGTTCTTC. Protein product: CASSQFSSGGPYEQFF.

The V and J genes are TRBV6-5 and TRBJ1-5; TRBD1 is a possible D gene (5 bases). The CDR3 contains 13 residues. V lost 6 bases, J lost 6 bases, and 12 bases lay in between. Germline assignment: CDR1 MNHEY and CDR2 SVGAGI. CDR3 sequence reads: CASRGPGSQPQHF. The CDR3 DNA sequence: TGTGCCAGCAGGGGGCCAGGGAGTCAGCCCCAGCATTTT.

The CDR3 DNA reads TGTGCCAGCAGCCCGCGGCGGCGGATAAATGAAAAACTGTTTTTT. As protein: CASSPRRRINEKLFF. The chain employs TRBV14 and TRBJ1-4; D not resolved. The V gene's germline CDR1 is SGHDN and CDR2 FVKESK. V dropped 4 bases and J dropped 5 bases, with 14 bases sitting between them. CDR3 length: 15 amino acids.

The chain combines TRBV19 with TRBJ1-2; 7 bases are a match to TRBD1. This CDR3 is 15 amino acids long. Per germline, CDR1 LNHDA and CDR2 SQIVND (reference sequence). Unmatched junction bases numbered 7, after V lost 5 bases and J lost 1 base. CDR3 sequence: CASSGRDSVNYGYTF. The CDR3 DNA follows: TGTGCCAGTAGTGGCCGGGACAGTGTTAACTATGGCTACACCTTC. The full variable domain, with the rest looked up from reference TRBV19 and TRBJ1-2, is DGGITQSPKYLFRKEGQNVTLSCEQNLNHDAMYWYRQDPGQGLRLIYYSQIVNDFQKGDIAEGYSVSREKKESFPLTVTSAQKNPTAFYLCASSGRDSVNYGYTFGSGTRLTVV.

The V gene is TRBV7-8, the J gene TRBJ2-3, with 11 bases matching TRBD2. The CDR3 is 16 amino acids. CDR1 is SGHVS, CDR2 FQNEAQ, per germline. V lost 6 bases, J lost 2 bases, and 7 bases stayed unmatched. CDR3 in DNA: TGTGCCAGCAGGATCCTTAGCGGGGGGGCCACAGATACGCAGTATTTT. Translation gives CASRILSGGATDTQYF.

The chain uses TRBV24-1 and TRBJ1-2, with D perhaps TRBD1 (5 bases). The length of the CDR3 is 14 residues. The germline V gene encodes CDR1 KGHDR and CDR2 SFDVKD. V was pared by 1 base and J by 6 bases, with 11 bases between. The chain's CDR3 is CATSDFKGRDGYTF. The CDR3 DNA follows: TGTGCCACCAGTGATTTCAAGGGGCGGGATGGCTACACCTTC.

This chain connects TRBV30 to TRBJ1-6, with D perhaps TRBD1 (5 bases). This CDR3 has 15 residues. V dropped 3 bases and J dropped 9 bases, with 18 bases sitting between them. Germline lookup yields CDR1 GTSNPN and CDR2 SVGIG (reference sequence). The CDR3 bases are TGTGCCTGGAGCGCCCCCGCAGGGACTGGTTCACCCCTCCACTTT. Protein: CAWSAPAGTGSPLHF.

The rearrangement joins TRBV25-1 to TRBJ2-5; no firm D call. V gave up 4 bases and J gave up 5 bases, with 14 bases separating them. Germline CDR1 and CDR2: MGHDK and SYGVNS. The CDR3 contains 14 residues. The chain's CDR3 is CASSAPGGLETQYF. The CDR3 nucleotides are TGTGCCAGCAGTGCTCCTGGTGGATTGGAGACCCAGTACTTC.

The rearrangement uses TRBV12-5 and TRBJ2-1, with 10 bases matching TRBD2. The CDR3 extends over 21 amino acids. J lost 4 bases, V lost 5 bases, and 23 bases had no gene match. The V gene's germline CDR1 is LGHNT and CDR2 FRNRAP. The CDR3 loop reads CASGLPQSVYSGGTNYNEQFF. In DNA, the CDR3 is TGTGCTAGTGGTCTTCCCCAAAGTGTGTATAGCGGGGGGACCAATTACAATGAGCAGTTCTTC.

The CDR3 coding sequence is TGCAGTGCTAGTAATAGCGGGGGGGCTAATGAGCAGTTCTTC. Protein sequence: CSASNSGGANEQFF. V gene TRBV20-1 combines with J gene TRBJ2-1; 11 nucleotides align to TRBD2. CDR1 DFQATT and CDR2 SNEGSKA come from the germline V gene (reference sequence). Unmatched junction bases numbered 5, after V lost 3 bases and J lost 7 bases. The CDR3 spans 14 residues.

The CDR3 nucleotides are TGTGCCATCAGTCCTGGGCTTGTCTATGGCTACACCTTC. It specifies CAISPGLVYGYTF. The chain employs TRBV10-3 and TRBJ1-2; D gene ambiguous. The CDR3 has 13 amino acids. The ends were cut back, 5 bases at V and 4 bases at J, with 11 bases in the middle. Germline assignment: CDR1 ENHRY and CDR2 SYGVKD.

The rearrangement uses TRBV11-3 and TRBJ2-5; TRBD2 matches at 11 bases. In germline, CDR1 is SGHNT, CDR2 YENEEA. The CDR3 extends over 18 amino acids. Trimming removed 0 bases from V and 1 base from J; junction bases left unmatched: 7. CDR3 in DNA: TGTGCCAGCAGCTTAGATCCCACTAGCGGGGGCCTCCAAGAGACCCAGTACTTC. The encoded protein is CASSLDPTSGGLQETQYF.